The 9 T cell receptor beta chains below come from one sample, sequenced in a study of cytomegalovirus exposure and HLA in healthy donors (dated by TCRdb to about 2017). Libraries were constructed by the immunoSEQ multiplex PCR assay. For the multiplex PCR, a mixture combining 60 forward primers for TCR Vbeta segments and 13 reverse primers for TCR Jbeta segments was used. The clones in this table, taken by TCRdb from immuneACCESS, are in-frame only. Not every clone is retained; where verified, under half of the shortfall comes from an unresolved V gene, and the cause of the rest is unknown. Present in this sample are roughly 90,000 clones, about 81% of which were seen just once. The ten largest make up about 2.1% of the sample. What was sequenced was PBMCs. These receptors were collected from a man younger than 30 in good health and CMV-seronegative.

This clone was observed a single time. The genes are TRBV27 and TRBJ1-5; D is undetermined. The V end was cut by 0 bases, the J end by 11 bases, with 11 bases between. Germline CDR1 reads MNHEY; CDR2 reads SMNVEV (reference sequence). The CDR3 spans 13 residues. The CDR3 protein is CASSLSPLRTQHF. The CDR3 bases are TGTGCCAGCAGTTTATCCCCGCTCAGGACCCAGCATTTT.

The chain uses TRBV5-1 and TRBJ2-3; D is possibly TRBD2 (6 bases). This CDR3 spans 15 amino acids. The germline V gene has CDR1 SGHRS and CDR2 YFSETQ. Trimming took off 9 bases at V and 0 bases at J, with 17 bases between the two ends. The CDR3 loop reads CATTRGSGSTDTQYF. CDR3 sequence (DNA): TGCGCCACCACACGGGGTAGCGGAAGCACAGATACGCAGTATTTT.

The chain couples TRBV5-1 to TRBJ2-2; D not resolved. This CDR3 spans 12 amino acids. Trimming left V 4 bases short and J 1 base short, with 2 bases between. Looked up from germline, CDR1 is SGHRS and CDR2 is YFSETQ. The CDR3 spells CASSQNTGELFF. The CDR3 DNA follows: TGCGCCAGCAGCCAGAACACCGGGGAGCTGTTTTTT.

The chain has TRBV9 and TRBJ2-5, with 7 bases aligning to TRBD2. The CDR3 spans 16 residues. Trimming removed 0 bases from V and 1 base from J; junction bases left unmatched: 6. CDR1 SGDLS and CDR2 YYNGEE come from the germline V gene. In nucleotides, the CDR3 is TGTGCCAGCAGCGTAGGTCCGGGAGGAGGCCAAGAGACCCAGTACTTC. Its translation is CASSVGPGGGQETQYF.

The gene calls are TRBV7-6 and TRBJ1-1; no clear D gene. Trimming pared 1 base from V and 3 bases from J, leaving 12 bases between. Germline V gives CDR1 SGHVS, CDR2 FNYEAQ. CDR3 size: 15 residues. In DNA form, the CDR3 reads TGTGCCAGCAGCTTAGAGGCACGCGGCGACACTGAAGCTTTCTTT. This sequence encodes CASSLEARGDTEAFF.

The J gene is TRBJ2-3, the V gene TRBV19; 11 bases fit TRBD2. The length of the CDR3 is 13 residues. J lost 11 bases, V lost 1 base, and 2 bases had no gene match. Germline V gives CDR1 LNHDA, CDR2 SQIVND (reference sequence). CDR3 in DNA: TGTGCCAGTAGTATAGCTACTAGCGGGAGGCAGTATTTT. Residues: CASSIATSGRQYF.

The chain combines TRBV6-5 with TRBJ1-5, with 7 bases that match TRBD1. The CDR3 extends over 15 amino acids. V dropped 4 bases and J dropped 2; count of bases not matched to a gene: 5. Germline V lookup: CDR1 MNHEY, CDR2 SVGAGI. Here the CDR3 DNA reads TGTGCCAGCAGTTTAAACAGGGGCGGCAATCAGCCCCAGCATTTT. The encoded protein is CASSLNRGGNQPQHF.

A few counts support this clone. This chain's CDR3 is CASSLSFFYEQYF. CDR3 nucleotide sequence: TGTGCCAGCAGTTTATCCTTTTTCTACGAGCAGTACTTC. This chain uses TRBV27 with TRBJ2-7; the D is unclear. Germline V gene sequence: CDR1 MNHEY, CDR2 SMNVEV (reference sequence). The CDR3 has 13 residues. Trimming cost V 0 bases and J 3 bases, with 6 bases left between them.

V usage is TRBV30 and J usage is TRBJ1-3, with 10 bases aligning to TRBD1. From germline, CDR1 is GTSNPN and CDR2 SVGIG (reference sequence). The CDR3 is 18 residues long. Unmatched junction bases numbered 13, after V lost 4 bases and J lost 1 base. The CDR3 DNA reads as TGTGCCTGGATCCAAACGCCTAGGGACAGGGGATCTGGAAACACCATATATTTT. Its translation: CAWIQTPRDRGSGNTIYF. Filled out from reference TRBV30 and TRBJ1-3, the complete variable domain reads SQTIHQWPATLVQPVGSPLSLECTVEGTSNPNLYWYRQAAGRGLQLLFYSVGIGQISSEVPQNLSASRPQDRQFILSSKKLLLSDSGFYLCAWIQTPRDRGSGNTIYFGEGSWLTVV.